This T cell receptor beta chain appears in the sequencing data of a study of Graves' ophthalmopathy and Graves' hyperthyroidism. Study summary: The study drew peripheral blood at initial diagnosis, before any treatment.

There are many counts of this clonotype. The length of the CDR3 is 13 residues. Germline V lookup: CDR1 MNHNY, CDR2 SVGAGI (reference sequence). Trimming removed 6 bases from V and 3 bases from J, with 11 bases in between. The diagnosis combined clinical symptoms, thyroxine, TRAb, thyroid ultrasound and orbital computed tomography scans. Amplifying from RNA transcripts, the study obtained TCR beta CDR3 regions. Scientists carried out first-round RT-PCR using HTBI primers and then a second-round multiplex PCR. TCRdb redid the calling of the multiplex PCR reads with MiXCR, one entry per CDR3 protein. Of 300,000 to 500,000 distinct CDR3 sequences listed, over 15% are singletons.

What was sequenced was peripheral blood. This clonotype was sampled from a woman between 18 and 30 years old with stable Graves' hyperthyroidism. This chain connects TRBV6-6 to TRBJ1-2, with D perhaps matching TRBD1 (5 bases). CDR3 nucleotides: TGTGCCAGCAGAAAGACAGCGGACTATGGCTACACCTTC. Protein: CASRKTADYGYTF.